A selection of T cell receptor beta chains follows, all from one sample in a study of siplizumab effects on memory and regulatory T cells. Sequenced by immunoSEQ multiplex PCR; TCRdb stores in-frame clones only, minus some. The data show some 100,000 clones, more than 90% seen once. The sequencing input was CD4+ T cells sorted from blood. The receptors originated from a human donor in good health. Some clones in this sample may be carry-over from other donors' samples. The CDR3 runs from the conserved cysteine through the conserved F or W. A D gene is named only where the DNA matches it firmly. Rows give clone size only sometimes, using once, few, many, or a class for an expanded clone.

J: TRBJ2-3; D: TRBD2; V: TRBV25-1; size: NA; length: 16; DNA: TGTGCCAGCAGCCCTCAGAAGTCGGGAGGGTTTGTTACGCAGTATTTT; CDR3: CASSPQKSGGFVTQYF
J: TRBJ2-2; D: NA; V: TRBV29-1; size: NA; length: 14; DNA: TGCAGCATACTCCGGACGGGGAACACCGGGGAGCTGTTTTTT; CDR3: CSILRTGNTGELFF
J: TRBJ2-7; D: NA; V: TRBV27; size: once; length: 13; DNA: TGTGCCAGCAGTTTTCTGAACTCCTACGAGCAGTACTTC; CDR3: CASSFLNSYEQYF
J: TRBJ1-4; D: NA; V: TRBV28; size: NA; length: 16; DNA: TGTGCCAGCAGCCGAACAGTCCCGGGACTGGAGGAAAAACTGTTTTTT; CDR3: CASSRTVPGLEEKLFF
J: TRBJ1-2; D: NA; V: TRBV6-5; size: NA; length: 12; DNA: TGTGCCAGCAGACAACCGGGCTATGGCTACACCTTC; CDR3: CASRQPGYGYTF
J: TRBJ1-1; D: NA; V: TRBV19; size: NA; length: 13; DNA: TGTGCCAGTAGTATCCAGGAGGGCACTGAAGCTTTCTTT; CDR3: CASSIQEGTEAFF
J: TRBJ1-1; D: NA; V: TRBV7-6; size: many; length: 13; DNA: TGTGCCAGCAGTCGACAGAGCAACACTGAAGCTTTCTTT; CDR3: CASSRQSNTEAFF
J: TRBJ2-3; D: NA; V: TRBV2; size: once; length: 14; DNA: TGTGCCAGCAGATTCGAGTTAAGCACAGATACGCAGTATTTT; CDR3: CASRFELSTDTQYF
J: TRBJ2-7; D: NA; V: TRBV12-5; size: NA; length: 13; DNA: TGTGCTAGTGGCCCAGGGCTCTCCTACGAGCAGTACTTC; CDR3: CASGPGLSYEQYF
J: TRBJ1-2; D: NA; V: TRBV19; size: NA; length: 15; DNA: TGTGCCAGTAGTATAGCAAGGGGATTCAACTATGGCTACACCTTC; CDR3: CASSIARGFNYGYTF
J: TRBJ2-4; D: NA; V: TRBV21-1; size: NA; length: 17; DNA: TGTGCCAGCAGCAAACGGGGTCGGTCCCTAGCCAAAAACATTCAGTACTTC; CDR3: CASSKRGRSLAKNIQYF
J: TRBJ2-1; D: TRBD2; V: TRBV10-3; size: NA; length: 15; DNA: TGTGCCATCAGTGATTTAGGACTAGCGGGCGCGGAGCAGTTCTTC; CDR3: CAISDLGLAGAEQFF
J: TRBJ2-3; D: NA; V: TRBV11-2; size: NA; length: 14; DNA: TGTGCCAGCAGCCGGGGCCAGGGCACAGATACGCAGTATTTT; CDR3: CASSRGQGTDTQYF
J: TRBJ1-1; D: TRBD1; V: TRBV9; size: NA; length: 15; DNA: TGTGCCAGCAGCGTAGGGCCAGGGGGCCTCACTGAAGCTTTCTTT; CDR3: CASSVGPGGLTEAFF
J: TRBJ1-5; D: TRBD1; V: TRBV6-5; size: NA; length: 12; DNA: TGTGCCAGCGGGACAGGGGGTCAGCCCCAGCATTTT; CDR3: CASGTGGQPQHF
J: TRBJ2-1; D: NA; V: TRBV7-2; size: NA; length: 16; DNA: TGTGCCAGCAGCTTAGGGGCCTTGCGAGTGGGGAATGAGCAGTTCTTC; CDR3: CASSLGALRVGNEQFF
J: TRBJ2-7; D: NA; V: TRBV28; size: NA; length: 15; DNA: TGTGCCAGCAGTCCATTCTTTGGACCGGGTTACGAGCAGTACTTC; CDR3: CASSPFFGPGYEQYF
J: TRBJ2-2; D: NA; V: TRBV7-8; size: few; length: 14; DNA: TGTGCCAGCAGCCTCAGGGGCGGGACCGGGGAGCTGTTTTTT; CDR3: CASSLRGGTGELFF
J: TRBJ2-7; D: NA; V: TRBV6-5; size: NA; length: 14; DNA: TGTGCCAGTCCGCCGGGACCCGCGTGGAGTGAGCAGTACTTC; CDR3: CASPPGPAWSEQYF
J: TRBJ2-1; D: NA; V: TRBV5-6; size: NA; length: 18; DNA: TGTGCCAGCAGCTTGGAACAGGGAGCCAACCTAATTCACAATGAGCAGTTCTTC; CDR3: CASSLEQGANLIHNEQFF
J: TRBJ1-3; D: NA; V: TRBV5-1; size: NA; length: 13; DNA: TGCGCCAGCAAACCCGATCAGGGGAACACCATATATTTT; CDR3: CASKPDQGNTIYF
J: TRBJ2-2; D: TRBD1; V: TRBV28; size: NA; length: 13; DNA: TGTGCCAGCAGGACAGGGGGCACCGGGGAGCTGTTTTTT; CDR3: CASRTGGTGELFF
J: TRBJ2-1; D: NA; V: TRBV9; size: NA; length: 14; DNA: TGTGCCAGCAGCGACCGAATGGGGGCGGATGAGCAGTTCTTC; CDR3: CASSDRMGADEQFF
J: TRBJ2-7; D: NA; V: TRBV18; size: NA; length: 13; DNA: TGTGCCAGCTCACCGGGGGTGGCCTACGAGCAGTACTTC; CDR3: CASSPGVAYEQYF
J: TRBJ2-5; D: NA; V: TRBV27; size: once; length: 13; DNA: TGTGCCAGCAGTTGGGGGCGACGAGAGACCCAGTACTTC; CDR3: CASSWGRRETQYF
J: TRBJ2-5; D: NA; V: TRBV2; size: once; length: 11; DNA: TGTGCCACTCGGTCAGAAGAGACCCAGTACTTC; CDR3: CATRSEETQYF
J: TRBJ2-7; D: NA; V: TRBV4-1; size: few; length: 14; DNA: TGCGCCAGCAGCCATTCCGGGAGCACCTACGAGCAGTACTTC; CDR3: CASSHSGSTYEQYF
J: TRBJ2-1; D: TRBD2; V: TRBV11-3; size: NA; length: 17; DNA: TGTGCCAGCAGCTTAGGTGTGGCTAGCGGGAGTTCCAATGAGCAGTTCTTC; CDR3: CASSLGVASGSSNEQFF
J: TRBJ2-3; D: NA; V: TRBV2; size: NA; length: 15; DNA: TGTGCCAGCAGTCGAAACAGCGGAAGCACAGATACGCAGTATTTT; CDR3: CASSRNSGSTDTQYF
J: TRBJ2-7; D: NA; V: TRBV2; size: NA; length: 13; DNA: TGTGCCAGCAGTGCGGGTGAAAGTCGGCAGGGTTACTTC; CDR3: CASSAGESRQGYF
J: TRBJ2-1; D: TRBD2; V: TRBV5-1; size: once; length: 13; DNA: TGCGCCAGCAATAGTGCGGGAGGGAATGAGCAGTTCTTC; CDR3: CASNSAGGNEQFF
J: TRBJ2-6; D: TRBD1; V: TRBV18; size: NA; length: 19; DNA: TGTGCCAGCTCACCTTTACGAGACAGGGGACTCGCTGGGGCCAACGTCCTGACTTTC; CDR3: CASSPLRDRGLAGANVLTF
J: TRBJ1-1; D: NA; V: TRBV4-2; size: NA; length: 15; DNA: TGTGCCAGCAGCCAAGACCTTTTAGGTGGACTGGCAACTTTCTTT; CDR3: CASSQDLLGGLATFF
J: TRBJ2-3; D: TRBD2; V: TRBV28; size: NA; length: 17; DNA: TGTGCCAGCAGGGGTAGTCTGGGGGGGGGTAGCACAGATACGCAGTATTTT; CDR3: CASRGSLGGGSTDTQYF
J: TRBJ2-5; D: NA; V: TRBV6-5; size: once; length: 13; DNA: TGTGCCAGCAGTCAAGACAGGCTAGAGACCCAGTACTTC; CDR3: CASSQDRLETQYF
J: TRBJ2-5; D: NA; V: TRBV9; size: NA; length: 14; DNA: TGTGCCAGCAGCTACGGACGGGCCCAAGAGACCCAGTACTTC; CDR3: CASSYGRAQETQYF
J: TRBJ1-1; D: NA; V: TRBV6-1; size: NA; length: 13; DNA: TGTGCCTCCTGCGGGGCCCCGTGGACTGAAGCTTTCTTT; CDR3: CASCGAPWTEAFF
J: TRBJ2-5; D: TRBD1; V: TRBV6-5; size: NA; length: 14; DNA: TGTGCCAGCAGGCCCGGACAGGGCCAAGAGACCCAGTACTTC; CDR3: CASRPGQGQETQYF
J: TRBJ1-5; D: NA; V: TRBV2; size: NA; length: 12; DNA: TGTGCCAGCAGTGACAGGGCGCAGCCCCAGCATTTT; CDR3: CASSDRAQPQHF
J: TRBJ1-1; D: TRBD1; V: TRBV7-9; size: few; length: 14; DNA: TGTGCCAGCAGCTCTGGACAGGGAGGGGCTGAAGCTTTCTTT; CDR3: CASSSGQGGAEAFF
J: TRBJ2-7; D: NA; V: TRBV5-1; size: NA; length: 13; DNA: TGCGCCAGCAGCTTGCCGACTATCACCGAGCAGTACTTC; CDR3: CASSLPTITEQYF
J: TRBJ2-1; D: TRBD2; V: TRBV2; size: NA; length: 14; DNA: TGTGCCAGCAGTGGGCTAGCGGGAGGCTATGAGCAGTTCTTC; CDR3: CASSGLAGGYEQFF
J: TRBJ1-5; D: NA; V: TRBV6-6; size: few; length: 14; DNA: TGTGCCAGCATAAGAGGGGATAGCAATCAGCCCCAGCATTTT; CDR3: CASIRGDSNQPQHF
J: TRBJ1-5; D: TRBD1; V: TRBV18; size: NA; length: 16; DNA: TGTGCCAGCTCACCACGGGGGACAGGGCTGAATCAGCCCCAGCATTTT; CDR3: CASSPRGTGLNQPQHF
J: TRBJ1-5; D: TRBD1; V: TRBV11-2; size: NA; length: 15; DNA: TGTGCCAGCAGTCGGACAGGGGAGGGCAATCAGCCCCAGCATTTT; CDR3: CASSRTGEGNQPQHF
J: TRBJ2-1; D: NA; V: TRBV14; size: NA; length: 14; DNA: TGTGCCAGCAGCCAACAGGGGATGAGGAATGAGCAGTTCTTC; CDR3: CASSQQGMRNEQFF
J: TRBJ2-1; D: NA; V: TRBV11-3; size: once; length: 15; DNA: TGTGCCAGCAGCTCCACGGGCGGGACTTCCAGTGAGCAGTTCTTC; CDR3: CASSSTGGTSSEQFF
J: TRBJ2-1; D: TRBD2; V: TRBV28; size: NA; length: 11; DNA: TGTGCCGCGGGGAGGGGCAATGAGCAGTTCTTC; CDR3: CAAGRGNEQFF
J: TRBJ2-5; D: TRBD2; V: TRBV29-1; size: NA; length: 16; DNA: TGCAGCGTTGAAGCTTCTTCTAGCGGGGGAAAAGAGACCCAGTACTTC; CDR3: CSVEASSSGGKETQYF
J: TRBJ1-3; D: NA; V: TRBV19; size: NA; length: 16; DNA: TGTGCCAGTAAGTTAATCGACGGGACCTCTGGAAACACCATATATTTT; CDR3: CASKLIDGTSGNTIYF
J: TRBJ2-3; D: TRBD2; V: TRBV10-1; size: NA; length: 15; DNA: TGCGCCAGCAGTGAGTCCGGACTAGTAGCAGATACGCAGTATTTT; CDR3: CASSESGLVADTQYF
J: TRBJ1-1; D: NA; V: TRBV9; size: NA; length: 13; DNA: TGTGCCAGCAGCGTAGGTTTCAGAGATGAAGCTTTCTTT; CDR3: CASSVGFRDEAFF
J: TRBJ2-3; D: TRBD2; V: TRBV6-5; size: NA; length: 12; DNA: TGTGCCAGCAGCCTGCGGGGGGATACGCAGTATTTT; CDR3: CASSLRGDTQYF
J: TRBJ1-2; D: NA; V: TRBV13; size: NA; length: 18; DNA: TGTGCCAGCAGCTTAGCTTCCTCCCTCGTCGCCCGTCATAATGGCTACACCTTC; CDR3: CASSLASSLVARHNGYTF
J: TRBJ2-3; D: NA; V: TRBV28; size: NA; length: 13; DNA: TGTGCCAGCAGCGTGATTAGCACAGATACGCAGTATTTT; CDR3: CASSVISTDTQYF